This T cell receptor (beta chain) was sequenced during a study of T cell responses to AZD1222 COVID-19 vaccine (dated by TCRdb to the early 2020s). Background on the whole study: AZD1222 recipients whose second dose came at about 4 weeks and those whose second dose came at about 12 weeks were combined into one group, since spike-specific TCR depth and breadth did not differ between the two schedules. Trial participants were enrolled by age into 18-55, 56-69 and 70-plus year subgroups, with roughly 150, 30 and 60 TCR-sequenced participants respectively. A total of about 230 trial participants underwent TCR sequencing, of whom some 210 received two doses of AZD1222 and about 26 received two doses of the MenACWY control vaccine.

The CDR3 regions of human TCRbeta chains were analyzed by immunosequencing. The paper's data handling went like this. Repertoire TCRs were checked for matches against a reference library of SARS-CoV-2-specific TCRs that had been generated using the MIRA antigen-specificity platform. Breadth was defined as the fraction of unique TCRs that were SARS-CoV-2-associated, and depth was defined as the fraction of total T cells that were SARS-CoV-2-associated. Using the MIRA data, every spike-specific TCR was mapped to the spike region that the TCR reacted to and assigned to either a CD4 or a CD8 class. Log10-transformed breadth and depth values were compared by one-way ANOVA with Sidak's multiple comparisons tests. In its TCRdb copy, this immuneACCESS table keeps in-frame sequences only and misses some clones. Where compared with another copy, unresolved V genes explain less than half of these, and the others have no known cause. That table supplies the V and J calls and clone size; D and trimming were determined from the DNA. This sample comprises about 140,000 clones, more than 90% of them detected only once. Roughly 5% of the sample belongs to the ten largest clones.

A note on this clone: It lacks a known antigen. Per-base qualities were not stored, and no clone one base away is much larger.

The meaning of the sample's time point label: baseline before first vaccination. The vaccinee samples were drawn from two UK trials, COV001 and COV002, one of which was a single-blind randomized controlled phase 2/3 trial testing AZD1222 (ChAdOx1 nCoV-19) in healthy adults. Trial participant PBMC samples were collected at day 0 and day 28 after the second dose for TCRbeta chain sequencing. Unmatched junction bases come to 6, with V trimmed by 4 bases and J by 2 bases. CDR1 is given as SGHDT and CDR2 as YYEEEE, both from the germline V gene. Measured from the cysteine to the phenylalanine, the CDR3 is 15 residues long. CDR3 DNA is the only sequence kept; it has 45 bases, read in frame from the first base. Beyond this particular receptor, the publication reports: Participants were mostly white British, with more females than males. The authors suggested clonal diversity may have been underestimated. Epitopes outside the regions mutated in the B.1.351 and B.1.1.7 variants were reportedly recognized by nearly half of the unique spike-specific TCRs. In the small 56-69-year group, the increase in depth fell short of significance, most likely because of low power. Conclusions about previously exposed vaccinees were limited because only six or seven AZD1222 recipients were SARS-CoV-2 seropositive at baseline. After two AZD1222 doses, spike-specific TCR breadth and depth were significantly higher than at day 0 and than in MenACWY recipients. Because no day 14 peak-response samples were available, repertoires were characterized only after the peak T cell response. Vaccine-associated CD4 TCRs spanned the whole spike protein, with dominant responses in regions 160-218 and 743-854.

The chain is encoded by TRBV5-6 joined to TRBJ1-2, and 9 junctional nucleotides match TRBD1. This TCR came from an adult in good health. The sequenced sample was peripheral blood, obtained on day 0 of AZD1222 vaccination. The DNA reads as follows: TGTGCCAGCAGCCCCTACGGGACAGGGAACTATGGCTACACCTTC. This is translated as CASSPYGTGNYGYTF.